Listed below are T cell receptor beta chains from one sample, sequenced in a study of blood T cell repertoires in COVID-19. The protocol was immunoSEQ multiplex PCR, while the TCRdb copy is restricted to in-frame clones and leaves out a portion. The data hold around 620,000 clones, with 70% to 90% observed a single time. Sequenced input: peripheral blood. These receptors were taken from a woman younger than 30 with acute or convalescent COVID-19. Each CDR3 is given with its conserved first and last residue. D genes are given only for firm matches. Clone sizes are given selectively: once, few, many, or a class where the clone is expanded.

size,V,D,J,CDR3,DNA
-,TRBV3-1/TRBV3-2,TRBD2,TRBJ2-7,CASGQREAREQYF,TGTGCCAGCGGCCAGCGGGAGGCTCGGGAGCAGTACTTC
once,TRBV7-8,TRBD2,TRBJ2-6,CASGYGGSGANVLTF,TGTGCCAGCGGGTACGGGGGGTCTGGGGCCAACGTCCTGACTTTC
-,TRBV2,-,TRBJ2-7,CASRYFLYEQYF,TGTGCCAGCAGATATTTCCTCTACGAGCAGTACTTC
-,TRBV5-1,-,TRBJ2-7,CASSSGGRAYEQYF,TGCGCCAGCAGTTCCGGGGGTAGGGCCTACGAGCAGTACTTC
-,TRBV6-5,TRBD1,TRBJ1-4,CASSSRQGVNEKLFF,TGTGCCAGCAGCTCCCGACAGGGCGTCAATGAAAAACTGTTTTTT
-,TRBV9,TRBD2,TRBJ2-3,CASSGTSGVADTQYF,TGTGCCAGCAGCGGGACTAGCGGGGTCGCAGATACGCAGTATTTT
-,TRBV4-3,TRBD1,TRBJ2-7,CASSLDRDRAYEQYF,TGCGCCAGCAGCCTAGACCGGGACAGAGCCTACGAGCAGTACTTC
-,TRBV2,TRBD1,TRBJ2-1,CASIMGQGSLSNNEQFF,TGTGCCAGCATTATGGGACAGGGGTCTTTGTCGAACAATGAGCAGTTCTTC
-,TRBV7-6,TRBD2,TRBJ2-3,CASSLAISGGRDTQYF,TGTGCCAGCAGCTTAGCGATTAGCGGGGGCCGCGATACGCAGTATTTT
-,TRBV7-9,-,TRBJ1-1,CASSFFSNTEAFF,TGTGCCAGCAGCTTCTTTTCGAACACTGAAGCTTTCTTT
once,TRBV4-1,-,TRBJ1-5,CASSLLAGVGQPQHF,TGCGCCAGCAGCCTCTTAGCAGGGGTTGGTCAGCCCCAGCATTTT
-,TRBV7-8,TRBD1,TRBJ2-2,CASSLVIQGTANTGELFF,TGTGCCAGCAGCTTAGTCATACAGGGGACCGCGAACACCGGGGAGCTGTTTTTT
-,TRBV18,TRBD1,TRBJ1-1,CASSPGKTGVTEAFF,TGTGCCAGCTCACCGGGGAAGACAGGGGTTACTGAAGCTTTCTTT
-,TRBV5-1,-,TRBJ1-2,CASSLGGNGGYTF,TGCGCCAGCAGCTTGGGAGGGAACGGCGGCTACACCTTC
-,TRBV14,-,TRBJ2-2,CASSPPGYTGELFF,TGTGCCAGCAGCCCCCCGGGGTACACCGGGGAGCTGTTTTTT
once,TRBV6-5,TRBD1,TRBJ2-7,CASSYLRGRVYEQYF,TGTGCCAGCAGTTATCTTAGGGGGCGTGTATACGAGCAGTACTTC
few,TRBV30,-,TRBJ1-1,CAWGQRNTEAFF,TGTGCCTGGGGACAGAGAAACACTGAAGCTTTCTTT
-,TRBV6-2/TRBV6-3,-,TRBJ1-2,CASSYSSRRRYGYTF,TGTGCCAGCAGTTACAGCAGTAGAAGGAGATATGGCTACACCTTC
-,TRBV7-9,TRBD1,TRBJ1-2,CASSLAGGGYTF,TGTGCCAGCAGCTTAGCAGGGGGCGGCTACACCTTC
-,TRBV12-3/TRBV12-4,-,TRBJ2-1,CASSSGWAQFF,TGTGCCAGCAGTTCAGGCTGGGCCCAGTTCTTC
-,TRBV7-9,TRBD1,TRBJ1-1,CASRSRTGFEAFF,TGTGCCAGCAGATCCCGGACAGGGTTTGAAGCTTTCTTT
once,TRBV19,TRBD1,TRBJ1-5,CASSPRGRDQPQHF,TGTGCCAGTAGCCCCAGGGGGCGAGATCAGCCCCAGCATTTT
-,TRBV7-9,-,TRBJ2-1,CASSLIRAVSYNEQFF,TGTGCCAGCAGCTTAATACGAGCGGTCTCCTACAATGAGCAGTTCTTC
-,TRBV5-1,TRBD2,TRBJ2-2,CASSFATSLYTGELFF,TGCGCCAGCAGCTTCGCGACTAGCCTCTACACCGGGGAGCTGTTTTTT
few,TRBV5-1,-,TRBJ2-7,CASSQQDYEQYF,TGCGCCAGCAGCCAACAGGACTACGAGCAGTACTTC
-,TRBV14,TRBD1,TRBJ2-7,CASSSFVGQGSYEQYF,TGTGCCAGCTCCTCTTTCGTGGGACAGGGTTCCTACGAGCAGTACTTC
-,TRBV4-1,TRBD2,TRBJ2-4,CASSHLAGELAKNIQYF,TGCGCCAGCAGCCACTTAGCGGGGGAGCTAGCCAAAAACATTCAGTACTTC
once,TRBV7-2,TRBD2,TRBJ2-7,CASSFSGGAYEQYF,TGTGCCAGCAGCTTTAGCGGGGGGGCGTACGAGCAGTACTTC
-,TRBV7-9,-,TRBJ2-7,CASSLPTYEQYF,TGTGCCAGCAGCTTACCTACCTACGAGCAGTACTTC
-,TRBV6-6,TRBD2,TRBJ2-7,CASSYSTSGDDEQYF,TGTGCCAGCAGTTACTCGACTAGCGGGGACGACGAGCAGTACTTC
-,TRBV7-3,TRBD2,TRBJ2-3,CASSRSGGAQTDTQYF,TGTGCCAGCAGCCGTAGCGGGGGGGCCCAAACAGATACGCAGTATTTT
-,TRBV24-1,-,TRBJ2-3,CATSDPAGKGDTQYF,TGTGCCACCAGTGATCCCGCAGGGAAGGGTGATACGCAGTATTTT
-,TRBV7-6,-,TRBJ1-5,CASSIEQGGINQPQHF,TGTGCCAGCAGCATTGAGCAGGGTGGGATTAATCAGCCCCAGCATTTT